This T cell receptor (beta chain) emerged from a study of blood T cell repertoires in COVID-19. As for the study in general: Collection of acute and convalescent COVID-19 samples took place in the United States, Italy and Spain. PBMCs, B-cell-depleted T cells, or T cells provided the cDNA or gDNA that made up the material.

V lost 0 bases, J lost 5 bases, and 5 bases stayed unmatched. Germline V gene lookup returns CDR1 KGHSH and CDR2 LQKENI. This CDR3 is 15 amino acids long. Original data processing: Amplification from reference gene primers served as the basis for estimated nucleated cell counts. Profiled with immunoSEQ multiplex PCR; TCRdb holds only in-frame clones, not every one. D and trimming come from the DNA, and the V and J calls and clone size come from that table. The repertoire holds 150,000 to 200,000 clones, with 86% as singletons. The rearrangement links TRBV18 to TRBJ1-2, with 8 bases that match TRBD1. The TCR comes from a woman aged 80 or over in a cohort sampled during active or convalescent COVID-19. Sequenced sample: peripheral blood. For the CDR3, the DNA is TGTGCCAGCTCACCACCGGGACAGGAGCATTATGGCTACACCTTC. Translating gives CASSPPGQEHYGYTF.